Many counts were recorded for the clone carrying this T cell receptor (beta chain). No antigen is known for it. The source of the sample is a study of CD8 T cells in ankylosing spondylitis. Quantitative barcoded 5'-RACE was used to prepare TCR beta libraries. TCRdb re-called the 5' RACE reads with MiXCR, one entry per CDR3 protein. The sample holds around 150,000 distinct CDR3 sequences, roughly an eighth seen once. CDR1 and CDR2 (germline): SGHRS, YFSETQ. V gave up 3 bases and J gave up 5 bases, with 17 bases separating them. The CDR3 has 15 residues. Study-level results: Disease-linked clones, CD8+, were relatively rare in peripheral blood. Enrichment of disease-linked clones was reportedly significant in matched ankylosing spondylitis synovial fluid.

This receptor was obtained from a female donor with ankylosing spondylitis or in good health (not recorded which). This chain connects TRBV5-1 to TRBJ1-2; perhaps TRBD1 as D (6 bases). The source material was blood, either unsorted or a sorted T cell fraction (not recorded which). The DNA of the CDR3 is TGCGCCAGCAGCTCGGACCGAGGGGGAAATTATGGCTACACCTTC. Residues: CASSSDRGGNYGYTF.